Listed here are 32 T cell receptor beta chains from one sample, sequenced in a study of T cell repertoires in cytomegalovirus infection. TCRdb called the reads again in MiXCR, with one record for every CDR3 protein. The repertoire has some 940,000 distinct CDR3 sequences, roughly 30% of them found once; the top ten carry about an eighth. These receptors' antigens are unknown. This specimen was cultured CD8+ T cells from PBMCs, taken from culture after CMV antigen stimulation. These receptor sequences come from a human donor in good health (CMV status not recorded). Some clones in this sample may be carry-over from other donors' samples.

This chain uses TRBV10-3 with TRBJ1-1, with 10 positions matching TRBD1. Germline lookup yields CDR1 ENHRY and CDR2 SYGVKD. Unmatched junction bases numbered 9, after V lost 4 bases and J lost 1 base. This CDR3 is built from 17 residues. For the CDR3, the DNA is TGTGCCATCAGTGTATGGAGACAGGGGGCCGAGAACACTGAAGCTTTCTTT. Amino acid sequence: CAISVWRQGAENTEAFF.

The rearrangement uses TRBV27 and TRBJ2-1; 8 nucleotides line up with TRBD2. The ends lost 5 bases at V and 6 bases at J; junction bases unmatched: 3. The length of the CDR3 is 13 residues. The germline gives CDR1 MNHEY, CDR2 SMNVEV (reference sequence). CDR3 in amino acids: CASSPGGANEQFF. Here the CDR3 DNA reads TGTGCCAGCAGTCCGGGGGGGGCCAATGAGCAGTTCTTC.

This clonotype was counted between two and nine times. This chain uses TRBV4-2 with TRBJ2-3; D is uncertain. Deletions cut 0 bases from V and 0 bases from J, with 25 bases between. Looked up from germline, CDR1 is LGHNA and CDR2 is YNFKEQ. The CDR3 spans 21 residues. The DNA of the CDR3 is TGTGCCAGCAGCCAAGAAATGGCGGCAGGTCTCCTGATGCCTAGCACAGATACGCAGTATTTT. It translates to CASSQEMAAGLLMPSTDTQYF.

V gene TRBV20-1 combines with J gene TRBJ1-6, with D possibly TRBD1 on 5 matching bases. Trimming stripped 5 bases from V and 10 bases from J, with 12 bases between. This CDR3 has 12 amino acids. Looked up from germline, CDR1 is DFQATT and CDR2 is SNEGSKA (reference sequence). The chain's CDR3 is CSAPQGASPLHF. CDR3 DNA: TGCAGTGCTCCCCAAGGGGCCTCACCCCTCCACTTT.

To note about this clonotype: One end of the junction does not line up with germline, which may come from a read error. The chain employs TRBV11-3 and TRBJ2-7, with 11 bases identical to TRBD1. This CDR3 spans 14 amino acids. The germline CDR1 and CDR2 sequences are SGHNT and YENEEA. The CDR3 sequence is CVSSSDRGQNGQYF. The CDR3 DNA sequence: TGTGTCAGCAGTTCGGACAGGGGGCAGAATGGGCAGTACTTC.

The chain uses TRBV28 and TRBJ2-7; TRBD2 matches at 12 bases. Trimming took 6 bases from V and 5 from J; bases not matched to a gene: 8. Per the germline V gene, CDR1 is MDHEN and CDR2 is SYDVKM. The CDR3 covers 15 residues. DNA for the CDR3: TGTGCCAGCAGAGCCACTAGCGGGGGGACTCACGAGCAGTACGTC. It translates to CASRATSGGTHEQYV.

The gene calls are TRBV29-1 and TRBJ1-1; possible D gene TRBD1, 5 bases. V lost 5 bases and J 11 bases, leaving 18 bases between the germline ends. Germline assignment: CDR1 SQVTM and CDR2 ANQGSEA. CDR3 length: 12 amino acids. The CDR3 DNA is TGCAGCGTTCGGGGACGGGAGGGCGCGGCTTTCTTT. It codes for CSVRGREGAAFF.

There are many counts of this clonotype. The V and J genes are TRBV7-9 and TRBJ1-4; 7 bases fit TRBD1. Germline-derived CDR1 and CDR2 are SEHNR and FQNEAQ (reference sequence). The CDR3 extends over 13 amino acids. Trimming at V came to 4 bases and at J to 8 bases, leaving 4 bases not matched to a gene. The CDR3 reads CASSSGDREKLFF. DNA of the CDR3: TGTGCCAGCAGCTCCGGGGACAGAGAAAAACTGTTTTTT. The variable domain in full, with the rest retrieved from reference TRBV7-9 and TRBJ1-4, is DTGVSQNPRHKITKRGQNVTFRCDPISEHNRLYWYRQTLGQGPEFLTYFQNEAQLEKSRLLSDRFSAERPKGSFSTLEIQRTEQGDSAMYLCASSSGDREKLFFGSGTQLSVL.

The chain uses TRBV10-3 and TRBJ2-7; the match to TRBD2 covers 11 bases. J lost 2 bases, V lost 8 bases, and 2 bases had no gene match. Germline V gene lookup returns CDR1 ENHRY and CDR2 SYGVKD. The CDR3 has 13 amino acids. Here the CDR3 reads CAIYSGGAYEQYF. CDR3 coding DNA: TGTGCCATCTATAGCGGGGGGGCCTACGAGCAGTACTTC.

This clonotype was observed a handful of times. The CDR3 bases are TGTGCCAGCAGCCCCACCAGAGTTAACTATGGCTACACCTTC. It specifies CASSPTRVNYGYTF. The chain links TRBV12-3 or TRBV12-4 to TRBJ1-2; D remains unclear. CDR3 length: 14 residues. V lost 6 bases and J lost 1, with 12 bases in between.

V gene TRBV7-9 combines with J gene TRBJ2-6; TRBD1 is a possible D gene (6 bases). V was clipped by 3 bases and J by 0 bases, with 24 bases between them. CDR1 SEHNR and CDR2 FQNEAQ come from the germline V gene (reference sequence). The CDR3 has 21 residues. This CDR3 is CASSFEAIDRTLDSGANVLTF. The CDR3 DNA is TGTGCCAGCAGCTTTGAAGCCATTGACAGGACTTTAGACTCTGGGGCCAACGTCCTGACTTTC.

The V call is TRBV12-3 or TRBV12-4, the J call TRBJ1-1; D is undetermined. The V and J ends lost 8 bases and 7 bases respectively, with 17 bases between them. The CDR3 covers 13 residues. The DNA for the CDR3 is TGTGCCAGCGCCACCGCGGGCAGCGATGAAGCTTTCTTT. Translating gives CASATAGSDEAFF.

The chain is built from TRBV19 and TRBJ2-1; TRBD2 might be the D (6 bases). This CDR3 spans 17 amino acids. V was pared by 3 bases and J by 0 bases, with 15 bases between. Germline values: CDR1 LNHDA, CDR2 SQIVND (reference sequence). CDR3 coding DNA: TGTGCCAGTAGTATGGGAGGAACTCGGAGCTCCTACAATGAGCAGTTCTTC. Translating gives CASSMGGTRSSYNEQFF.

V and J are TRBV20-1 and TRBJ1-1; no clear D. Germline-derived CDR1 and CDR2 are DFQATT and SNEGSKA (reference sequence). The V gene lost 2 bases and the J gene lost 6 bases, with 25 bases spanning the gap. CDR3 length: 17 amino acids. The CDR3 here is CSARSSSLHPKGPEAFF. CDR3 bases: TGCAGTGCTAGATCTTCCTCCCTTCATCCAAAAGGCCCTGAAGCTTTCTTT.

In its sample, this clonotype was seen once. The rearrangement uses TRBV6-5 and TRBJ1-3, with D perhaps matching TRBD1 (5 bases). CDR3 length: 16 amino acids. The V gene lost 0 bases and the J gene lost 0 bases, with 9 bases spanning the gap. The germline V gene encodes CDR1 MNHEY and CDR2 SVGAGI. This CDR3 is CASSYSRGGSGNTIYF. The CDR3 DNA sequence: TGTGCCAGCAGTTACTCGAGGGGAGGCTCTGGAAACACCATATATTTT.

This chain connects TRBV27 to TRBJ2-5; 11 bases are a match to TRBD2. This CDR3 contains 16 residues. The V gene's germline CDR1 is MNHEY and CDR2 SMNVEV (reference sequence). With V trimmed by 3 bases and J by 2 bases, 5 bases remained unmatched. The CDR3 sequence is CASSFIAGGAQETQYF. Written as DNA, the CDR3 is TGTGCCAGCAGTTTCATAGCGGGGGGGGCACAAGAGACCCAGTACTTC.

This clonotype showed up many times. The rearrangement links TRBV7-9 to TRBJ2-1; D is perhaps TRBD1 (5 bases). From germline, CDR1 is SEHNR and CDR2 FQNEAQ (reference sequence). The CDR3 has 12 residues. The V gene lost 8 bases and the J gene lost 8 bases, with 13 bases spanning the gap. In DNA form, the CDR3 reads TGTGCCAGCCGCTATACAGGACATGAGCAGTTCTTC. Its protein product is CASRYTGHEQFF.

The chain carries TRBV28 and TRBJ2-7; unclear D gene. CDR1 and CDR2 (germline): MDHEN, SYDVKM. Trimming removed 8 bases from V and 0 bases from J, with 14 bases in between. The CDR3 contains 14 residues. CDR3 sequence reads: CASAPGPNSYEQYV. CDR3 nucleotides: TGTGCCAGCGCCCCTGGGCCTAACTCCTACGAGCAGTACGTC.

In DNA form, the CDR3 reads TGCGCCAGCAGCCCGAGGGTCGGACAAGAGACCCAGTACTTC. Its protein is CASSPRVGQETQYF. The chain combines TRBV4-1 with TRBJ2-5; D may be TRBD2 (5 bases). The germline V gene has CDR1 MGHRA and CDR2 YSYEKL. Trimming stripped 4 bases from V and 2 bases from J, with 11 bases between. The CDR3 length is 14 residues.

The J gene is TRBJ1-5, the V gene TRBV6-5; D is perhaps TRBD1 (5 bases). The CDR3 covers 15 residues. Germline V gene lookup returns CDR1 MNHEY and CDR2 SVGAGI. V lost 5 bases, J lost 0 bases, and 11 bases lay in between. CDR3 in DNA: TGTGCCAGCAGTGACCAGGGCCATAGCAATCAGCCCCAGCATTTT. Encoded protein: CASSDQGHSNQPQHF.

This clonotype has just a few counts. The rearrangement uses TRBV2 and TRBJ1-2; maybe TRBD1 (5 bases). Between the trimmed V and J ends, which lost 1 base and 4 bases, there was a span of 10 bases. This CDR3 is built from 14 residues. Per germline, CDR1 SNHLY and CDR2 FYNNEI. In nucleotides, the CDR3 is TGTGCCAGCAGTGAAGTCAGGGTCGGCTATGGCTACACCTTC. Its translation: CASSEVRVGYGYTF.

This clonotype has a handful of counts. V usage is TRBV7-9 and J usage is TRBJ2-7, with D perhaps TRBD1 or TRBD2 (5 bases each). The germline V gene has CDR1 SEHNR and CDR2 FQNEAQ (reference sequence). This CDR3 has 14 residues. The V gene lost 5 bases and the J gene lost 3 bases, with 14 bases spanning the gap. CDR3 in DNA: TGTGCCAGCAGCCTTGCCCGGGGCGTCTACGAGCAGTACTTC. As protein: CASSLARGVYEQYF. Supplemented by reference TRBV7-9 and TRBJ2-7, the full variable domain reads DTGVSQNPRHKITKRGQNVTFRCDPISEHNRLYWYRQTLGQGPEFLTYFQNEAQLEKSRLLSDRFSAERPKGSFSTLEIQRTEQGDSAMYLCASSLARGVYEQYFGPGTRLTVT.

This clonotype was observed many times. This chain links TRBV7-6 with TRBJ2-3; D may be TRBD1 (5 bases). The germline V gene encodes CDR1 SGHVS and CDR2 FNYEAQ. Deletions cut 0 bases from V and 2 bases from J, with 9 bases between. This CDR3 has 15 amino acids. The CDR3 loop is CASSLALRATDTQYF. CDR3 nucleotide sequence: TGTGCCAGCAGCTTAGCCCTCAGGGCCACAGATACGCAGTATTTT.

J is TRBJ2-2 and V is TRBV6-2 or TRBV6-3; the D gene is possibly TRBD1 (6 bases). Trimming took off 6 bases at V and 1 base at J, with 15 bases between the two ends. The length of the CDR3 is 16 residues. Germline values: CDR1 MNHEY, CDR2 SVGEGT. The CDR3 DNA reads TGTGCCAGCAGCGCAAGGGGGTCGAGGAACACCGGGGAGCTGTTTTTT. The encoded protein is CASSARGSRNTGELFF.

This clonotype was counted ten times or more. This chain joins TRBV7-8 and TRBJ2-6; D is perhaps TRBD1 (6 bases). This CDR3 region has 16 residues. Germline CDR1 is SGHVS and CDR2 is FQNEAQ. V lost 6 bases, J lost 0 bases, and 12 bases lay in between. Written as DNA, the CDR3 is TGTGCCAGCAGTCATAGAGGGGGCTCTGGGGCCAACGTCCTGACTTTC. Residues: CASSHRGGSGANVLTF. The entire variable domain, with the rest obtained from reference TRBV7-8 and TRBJ2-6, is as follows: GAGVSQSPRYKVAKRGQDVALRCDPISGHVSLFWYQQALGQGPEFLTYFQNEAQLDKSGLPSDRFFAERPEGSVSTLKIQRTQQEDSAVYLCASSHRGGSGANVLTFGAGSRLTVL.

V is TRBV4-3 and J is TRBJ2-2; tentatively, D is TRBD1 (5 bases). With 0 bases removed from V and 5 bases from J, the gap between germline ends came to 10 bases. The germline V gene has CDR1 LGHNA and CDR2 YSLEER. The CDR3 runs 15 residues. CDR3 loop: CASSQDPGRTGELFF. The CDR3 nucleotides read TGCGCCAGCAGCCAAGATCCAGGGCGAACCGGGGAGCTGTTTTTT.

The CDR3 loop is CASSLLGRWGGNGYTF. In nucleotides, the CDR3 is TGTGCCAGCAGCTTATTGGGCCGATGGGGGGGCAATGGCTACACCTTC. This chain links TRBV7-6 with TRBJ1-2; tentatively, D is TRBD1 (6 bases). In germline, CDR1 is SGHVS, CDR2 FNYEAQ. The CDR3 is 16 residues long. Trimming took 2 bases from V and 6 from J, leaving 19 bases between them.

This clonotype has more than one count but fewer than ten. CDR3 sequence (DNA): TGCGCCAGCAGCCAAGAATCGACGGGACGGTGGGGGACTGAAGCTTTCTTT. As protein: CASSQESTGRWGTEAFF. The chain carries TRBV4-1 and TRBJ1-1; TRBD1 might be the D (5 bases). Germline V gene sequence: CDR1 MGHRA, CDR2 YSYEKL. This CDR3 comprises 17 residues. V lost 0 bases and J 5 bases, leaving 19 bases between the germline ends.

This clonotype was seen a few times. The V and J genes are TRBV12-3 or TRBV12-4 and TRBJ2-1, with D tentatively TRBD2 (6 bases). Trimming left V 3 bases short and J 8 bases short, with 14 bases between. This CDR3 region has 14 residues. CDR3 sequence reads: CASSFGSSADEQFF. The CDR3 bases are TGTGCCAGCAGTTTCGGCTCTAGCGCGGATGAGCAGTTCTTC.

This clonotype was found once. The genes are TRBV5-6 and TRBJ2-1; 10 bases map to TRBD2. Germline trimming cut 2 bases from V and 5 bases from J; bases unmatched to any gene: 1. This CDR3 is 14 amino acids long. The germline V gene has CDR1 SGHDT and CDR2 YYEEEE. CDR3 DNA: TGTGCCAGCAGCTTCACTAGCGGGGACAATGAGCAGTTCTTC. It specifies CASSFTSGDNEQFF. Supplemented by reference TRBV5-6 and TRBJ2-1, the full variable domain reads DAGVTQSPTHLIKTRGQQVTLRCSPKSGHDTVSWYQQALGQGPQFIFQYYEEEERQRGNFPDRFSGHQFPNYSSELNVNALLLGDSALYLCASSFTSGDNEQFFGPGTRLTVL.

The rearrangement links TRBV7-8 to TRBJ2-4, with D tentatively TRBD1 (5 bases). The V gene's germline CDR1 is SGHVS and CDR2 FQNEAQ. The CDR3 covers 16 residues. V was cut by 4 bases and J by 0 bases, with 13 bases left in between. CDR3 nucleotide sequence: TGTGCCAGCAGCTCCCCGACAGCCCTAGCCAAAAACATTCAGTACTTC. It is translated as CASSSPTALAKNIQYF.

The gene calls are TRBV7-6 and TRBJ1-2, with no clear D. Germline V CDR1 and CDR2: SGHVS, FNYEAQ. V shed 4 bases and J shed 7 bases, with 13 bases lying between them. This CDR3 spans 13 amino acids. CDR3 protein: CASSSVSLGGYTF. The CDR3 DNA follows: TGTGCCAGCAGCTCAGTTAGCCTGGGTGGCTACACCTTC. The whole variable domain, filled in from reference TRBV7-6 and TRBJ1-2, reads GAGVSQSPRYKVTKRGQDVALRCDPISGHVSLYWYRQALGQGPEFLTYFNYEAQQDKSGLPNDRFSAERPEGSISTLTIQRTEQRDSAMYRCASSSVSLGGYTFGSGTRLTVV.